A selection of T cell receptor beta chains follows, all from one sample in a study of Ad26.COV2.S vaccination and SARS-CoV-2 variants. The repertoire was sequenced with immunoSEQ multiplex PCR; TCRdb's copy has only in-frame clones and lacks some. The table lists about 400,000 clones, over 75% of them singletons. Sequences were derived from peripheral blood, sampled in a trial of Ad26.COV2.S vaccine versus placebo. The receptors stem from a person aged 18 to 65 who received the Ad26.COV2.S COVID-19 vaccine or a placebo. Each CDR3 is given without its conserved first and last residue. The order of the fields is J gene, V gene, CDR3 protein.

j_gene: TRBJ1-3; v_gene: TRBV28; CDR3aa: ASSESHRGDGNTIY
j_gene: TRBJ2-7; v_gene: TRBV18; CDR3aa: ASSQGALYEQY
j_gene: TRBJ2-7; v_gene: TRBV7-2; CDR3aa: ASSLAGRGGSYEQY
j_gene: TRBJ1-1; v_gene: TRBV4-2; CDR3aa: ASSQTGLTEAF
j_gene: TRBJ2-3; v_gene: TRBV6-1; CDR3aa: ASSELIGYTDTQY
j_gene: TRBJ1-2; v_gene: TRBV18; CDR3aa: ASSPRGQGRAGGYT
j_gene: TRBJ1-4; v_gene: TRBV15; CDR3aa: ATTTAGGIVKLF
j_gene: TRBJ2-1; v_gene: TRBV11-2; CDR3aa: ASSVAPSILNEQF
j_gene: TRBJ2-7; v_gene: TRBV5-1; CDR3aa: ASSLSQGRGYEQY
j_gene: TRBJ2-7; v_gene: TRBV2; CDR3aa: ASSLGLAGEQY
j_gene: TRBJ1-1; v_gene: TRBV6-5; CDR3aa: ASGGLVTEAF
j_gene: TRBJ1-5; v_gene: TRBV7-3; CDR3aa: ASSLQGPDQPQH
j_gene: TRBJ2-7; v_gene: TRBV19; CDR3aa: ASSNPRQAASYEQY
j_gene: TRBJ1-2; v_gene: TRBV4-2; CDR3aa: ASSQSGSPGAEDGYT
j_gene: TRBJ2-7; v_gene: TRBV3-1/TRBV3-2; CDR3aa: ASSQEGRGDYEQY
j_gene: TRBJ2-2; v_gene: TRBV6-5; CDR3aa: ASTYRTSGTGELF
j_gene: TRBJ2-1; v_gene: TRBV2; CDR3aa: ASSGDNSKEQF
j_gene: TRBJ2-2; v_gene: TRBV5-6; CDR3aa: ASSAEDGELF
j_gene: TRBJ1-4; v_gene: TRBV5-1; CDR3aa: ASSFAFNEKLF
j_gene: TRBJ2-7; v_gene: TRBV2; CDR3aa: ASTNGLRAYEQY
j_gene: TRBJ2-7; v_gene: TRBV28; CDR3aa: ASSFFPGTSDSYEQY
j_gene: TRBJ2-3; v_gene: TRBV6-2/TRBV6-3; CDR3aa: ASIPGTGDTDTQY
j_gene: TRBJ1-5; v_gene: TRBV5-1; CDR3aa: ASSPGGNQPQH